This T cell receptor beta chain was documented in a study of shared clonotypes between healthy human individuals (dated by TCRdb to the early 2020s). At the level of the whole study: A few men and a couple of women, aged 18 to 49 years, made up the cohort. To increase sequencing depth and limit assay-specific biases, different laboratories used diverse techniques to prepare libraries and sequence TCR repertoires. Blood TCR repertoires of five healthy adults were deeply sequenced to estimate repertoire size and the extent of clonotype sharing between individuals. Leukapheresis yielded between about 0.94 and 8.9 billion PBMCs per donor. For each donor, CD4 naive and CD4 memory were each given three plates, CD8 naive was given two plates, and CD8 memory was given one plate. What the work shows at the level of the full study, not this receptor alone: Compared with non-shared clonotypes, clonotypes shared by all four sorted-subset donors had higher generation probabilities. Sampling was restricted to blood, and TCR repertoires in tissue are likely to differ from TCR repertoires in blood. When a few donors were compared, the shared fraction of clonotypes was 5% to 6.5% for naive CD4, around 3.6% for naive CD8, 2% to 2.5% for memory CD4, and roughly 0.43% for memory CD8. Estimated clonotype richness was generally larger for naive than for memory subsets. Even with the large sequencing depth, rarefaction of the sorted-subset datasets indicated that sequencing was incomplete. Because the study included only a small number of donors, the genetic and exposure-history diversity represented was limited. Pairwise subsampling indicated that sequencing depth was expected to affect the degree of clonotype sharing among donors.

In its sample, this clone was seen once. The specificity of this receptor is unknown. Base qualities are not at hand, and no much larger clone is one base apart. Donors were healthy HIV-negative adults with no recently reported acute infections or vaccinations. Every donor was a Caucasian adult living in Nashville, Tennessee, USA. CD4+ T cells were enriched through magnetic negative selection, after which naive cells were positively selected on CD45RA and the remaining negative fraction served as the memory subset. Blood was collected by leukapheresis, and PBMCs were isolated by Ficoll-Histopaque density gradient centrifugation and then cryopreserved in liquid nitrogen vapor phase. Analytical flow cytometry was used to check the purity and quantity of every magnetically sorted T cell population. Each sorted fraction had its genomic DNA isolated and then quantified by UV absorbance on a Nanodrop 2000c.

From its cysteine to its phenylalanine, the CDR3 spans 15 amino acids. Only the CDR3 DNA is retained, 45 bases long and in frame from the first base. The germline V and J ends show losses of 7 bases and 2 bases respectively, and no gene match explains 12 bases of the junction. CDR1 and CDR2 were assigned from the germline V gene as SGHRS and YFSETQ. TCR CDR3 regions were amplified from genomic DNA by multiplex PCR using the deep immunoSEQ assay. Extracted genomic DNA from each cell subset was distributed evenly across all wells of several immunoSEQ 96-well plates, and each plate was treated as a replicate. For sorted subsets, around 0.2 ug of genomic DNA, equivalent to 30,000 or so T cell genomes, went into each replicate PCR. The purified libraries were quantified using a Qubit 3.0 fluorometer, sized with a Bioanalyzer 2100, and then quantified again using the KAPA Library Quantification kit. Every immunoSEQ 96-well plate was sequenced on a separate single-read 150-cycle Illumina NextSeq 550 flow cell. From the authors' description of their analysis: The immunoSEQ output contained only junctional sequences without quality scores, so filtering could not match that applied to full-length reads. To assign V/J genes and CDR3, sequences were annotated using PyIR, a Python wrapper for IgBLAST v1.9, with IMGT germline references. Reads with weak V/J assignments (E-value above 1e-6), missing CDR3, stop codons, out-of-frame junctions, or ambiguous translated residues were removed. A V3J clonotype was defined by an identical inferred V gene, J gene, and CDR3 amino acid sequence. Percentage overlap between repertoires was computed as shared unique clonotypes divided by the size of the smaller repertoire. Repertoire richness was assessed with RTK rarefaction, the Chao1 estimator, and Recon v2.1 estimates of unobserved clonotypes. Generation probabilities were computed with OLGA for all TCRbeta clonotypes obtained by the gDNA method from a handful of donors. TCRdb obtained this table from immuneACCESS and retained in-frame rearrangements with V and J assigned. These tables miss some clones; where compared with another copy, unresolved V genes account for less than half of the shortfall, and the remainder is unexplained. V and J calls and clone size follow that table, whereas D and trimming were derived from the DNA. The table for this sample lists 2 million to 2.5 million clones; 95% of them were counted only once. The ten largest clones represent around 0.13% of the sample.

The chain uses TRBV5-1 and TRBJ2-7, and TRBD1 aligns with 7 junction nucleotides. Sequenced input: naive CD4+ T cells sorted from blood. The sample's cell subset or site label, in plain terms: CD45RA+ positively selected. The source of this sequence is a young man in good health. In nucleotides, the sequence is TGCGCCAGCTCTCAACCGGGACAGCTGGCCTACGAGCAGTACTTC. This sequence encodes CASSQPGQLAYEQYF.